In this sample, the clone carrying this TCR beta chain turned up once. The data are from a study of blood T cell repertoires in COVID-19. Study at large: Donors in the United States, Italy and Spain gave samples during acute or convalescent COVID-19.

V lost 1 base to trimming and J lost 7 bases, with 14 bases between them. This CDR3 spans 16 amino acids. Germline V gene sequence: CDR1 MGHRA, CDR2 YSYEKL. Per the study methods: Amplification with reference gene primers provided the estimates of nucleated cell counts. TCRdb keeps only in-frame clones here, not all; method: immunoSEQ multiplex PCR. The V and J calls and the clone size are those of that table, but D and trimming were determined from the DNA. The table lists around 400,000 clones, around 87% of them singletons. This TCR came from a woman under 40 with COVID-19, enrolled during active disease. The specimen was peripheral blood. J is TRBJ1-6 and V is TRBV4-1; D uncertain. The CDR3 sequence is CASSQGEASWNSPLHF. CDR3 in DNA: TGCGCCAGCAGCCAAGGGGAGGCTTCTTGGAATTCACCCCTCCACTTT.